This T cell receptor beta chain is drawn from a study of long-term antiretroviral therapy in people with HIV. Study findings and constraints: Regardless of time point, clones expanded before ART dominated the repertoire.

Investigators performed immunoSEQ version v3.0 at survey level. The study targeted about 35,000-55,000 T-cell genomes per sample in sequencing. The data were produced by immunoSEQ multiplex PCR, yet TCRdb's version contains in-frame clones alone and is incomplete. The sample carries about 35,000 clones, 65% to 75% recorded once. As for this clone: The antigen is undetermined.

Trimming stripped 5 bases from V and 10 bases from J, with 12 bases between. CDR1 and CDR2 (germline): SGHTA, FQGNSA. This CDR3 is 12 amino acids long. This clonotype was sampled from a man aged 50-59 years with HIV. The chain couples TRBV7-2 to TRBJ2-1; D is unclear. The sequences come from unsorted PBMCs, collected 3 years after starting antiretroviral therapy. The CDR3 nucleotides read TGTGCCAGCAGCCCCGCCGTCGGGGAGCAGTTCTTC. Translating gives CASSPAVGEQFF. The full variable domain, completed using reference TRBV7-2 and TRBJ2-1, is GAGVSQSPSNKVTEKGKDVELRCDPISGHTALYWYRQSLGQGLEFLIYFQGNSAPDKSGLPSDRFSAERTGGSVSTLTIQRTQQEDSAVYLCASSPAVGEQFFGPGTRLTVL.